The present TCR beta chain was sequenced within a study of blood T cell repertoires in COVID-19. Details on this clone: The same CDR3 also results from other DNA sequences found in this sample.

Exposed participants came across a COVID-19 case within 2 weeks before study entry. Assay used: immunoSEQ multiplex PCR; TCRdb lists only in-frame clones, some missing. The sample yields roughly 430,000 clones, roughly 90% seen once. Germline V gives CDR1 MDHEN, CDR2 SYDVKM. V was pared by 3 bases and J by 2 bases, with 4 bases of the junction left unmatched. CDR3 length equals 16 residues. Specimen: PBMCs or T cells enriched from blood (not recorded which). This TCR came from a woman under 30 who had been exposed to COVID-19. V is TRBV28 and J is TRBJ2-3; 11 nucleotides align to TRBD2. Written as DNA, the CDR3 is TGTGCCAGCAGTTTCACTAGCGGGGGTCCCACAGATACGCAGTATTTT. It is translated as CASSFTSGGPTDTQYF.